Listed below are T cell receptor beta chains from one sample, sequenced in a study of beta chain features in type 1 diabetes. Sequenced by immunoSEQ multiplex PCR; TCRdb stores in-frame clones only, minus some. The table shows about 450,000 clones, with about an eighth occurring only once. Specimen: naive CD4+ T cells from blood. Every receptor here comes from a woman aged 18-35 years in good health. The CDR3 runs from the conserved cysteine through the conserved F or W. The D gene is left open where the match is weak. Part of the rows lack a size; the others show once, few, many or a class for expanded clones.

>TRBV25-1|few|TRBJ2-4|TRBD2|15
TGTGCCAGCAGTGATGCAGTAGCGGGCAAAAACATTCAGTACTTC
CASSDAVAGKNIQYF
>TRBV18|NA|TRBJ2-5|NA|16
TGTGCCAGCTCACCCGAGTTTCGGCCAGAGAAAGAGACCCAGTACTTC
CASSPEFRPEKETQYF
>TRBV5-1|NA|TRBJ2-5|NA|13
TGCGCCAGCAGTATCGACGGCGAGCAGACCCAGTACTTC
CASSIDGEQTQYF
>TRBV4-3|few|TRBJ1-1|NA|14
TGCGCCAGCACCCGAGGGACGGCGAACACTGAAGCTTTCTTT
CASTRGTANTEAFF
>TRBV21-1|NA|TRBJ1-5|NA|15
TGTGCCAGCAGCAAAGGTCGCGGGTCCCTAAAACCCCAGCATTTT
CASSKGRGSLKPQHF
>TRBV4-1|NA|TRBJ1-2|TRBD1|17
TGCGCCAGCAGCCAAGATCGCTGGACAGGGGCTAACTATGGCTACACCTTC
CASSQDRWTGANYGYTF
>TRBV5-1|few|TRBJ1-1|TRBD1|15
TGCGCCAGCAGCTTGGAGAGGACAGGGCTTACTGAAGCTTTCTTT
CASSLERTGLTEAFF
>TRBV7-9|NA|TRBJ1-2|NA|13
TGTGCCAGCAGCTCCAGGGATTACTATGGCTACACCTTC
CASSSRDYYGYTF
>TRBV9|NA|TRBJ2-2|NA|15
TGTGCCAGCAGCGAGGGGACGGCAACTGCCGGGGAGCTGTTTTTT
CASSEGTATAGELFF
>TRBV30|few|TRBJ2-7|NA|14
TGTGCCTGGAGTAAACGGGGCAGACGCCAGGAGCAGTACTTC
CAWSKRGRRQEQYF
>TRBV4-1|NA|TRBJ1-5|NA|14
TGCGCCAGCAGCCAAGCACAGAACAATCAGCCCCAGCATTTT
CASSQAQNNQPQHF
>TRBV6-6|few|TRBJ2-1|NA|12
TGTGCCAGCAGCCCACTAAGAAATGAGCAGTTCTTC
CASSPLRNEQFF
>TRBV4-1|few|TRBJ2-4|NA|16
TGCGCCAGCAGCCAGTTTCCACGGCTAGCCAAAAACATTCAGTACTTC
CASSQFPRLAKNIQYF
>TRBV9|NA|TRBJ2-1|TRBD2|16
TGTGCCAGCAGCGTAGTTGGGACTAGCCTATACAATGAGCAGTTCTTC
CASSVVGTSLYNEQFF
>TRBV7-8|NA|TRBJ2-7|TRBD2|17
TGTGCCAGCAGCTCTGCGAGGGGTTCTAGCGGAATCTACGAGCAGTACTTC
CASSSARGSSGIYEQYF
>TRBV7-9|NA|TRBJ2-3|TRBD2|19
TGTGCCAGCAGCTTCCGACGTCTAGCGGGAGGGCCCGATACCTATACGCAGTATTTT
CASSFRRLAGGPDTYTQYF
>TRBV7-2|NA|TRBJ2-2|TRBD1|15
TGTGCCAGCAGCCCAGGACAGGGAGTGTCCGGGGAGCTGTTTTTT
CASSPGQGVSGELFF
>TRBV5-1|few|TRBJ2-5|NA|16
TGCGCCAGCAGCTCCTACGGTGGGCGGGGAGTCGAGACCCAGTACTTC
CASSSYGGRGVETQYF
>TRBV7-2|few|TRBJ1-6|NA|15
TGTGCCAGCAGCTTACAAACTTCCGCGATCTCACCCCTCCACTTT
CASSLQTSAISPLHF
>TRBV7-9|few|TRBJ2-3|NA|15
TGTGCCAGCAGCTTATTGGGCACGTCGACAGATACGCAGTATTTT
CASSLLGTSTDTQYF
>TRBV7-8|NA|TRBJ2-5|TRBD2|16
TGTGCCAGCAGCTTAGCGCTAGCGGGGGTAAAAGAGACCCAGTACTTC
CASSLALAGVKETQYF
>TRBV29-1|NA|TRBJ2-1|TRBD1|12
TGCAGCGTTGCTGCACAGGGGAGTGAGCAGTTCTTC
CSVAAQGSEQFF
>TRBV29-1|NA|TRBJ2-5|NA|13
TGCAGCGTTGGACGGGACTTCCAAGAGACCCAGTACTTC
CSVGRDFQETQYF
>TRBV13|NA|TRBJ2-5|TRBD1|14
TGTGCCAGCAGCTTAGACAGGGGGCAAGGGACCCAGTACTTC
CASSLDRGQGTQYF
>TRBV27|NA|TRBJ2-7|TRBD1|14
TGTGCCAGCAGGACAGGGTGGGATACCTACGAGCAGTACTTC
CASRTGWDTYEQYF
>TRBV19|few|TRBJ2-1|TRBD2|14
TGTGCCAGTACCCGGGAGGGCTTCGGCAATGAGCAGTTCTTC
CASTREGFGNEQFF
>TRBV7-2|NA|TRBJ1-1|NA|12
TGTGCCAGCAGCTCCTTGGGGACTGAAGCTTTCTTT
CASSSLGTEAFF
>TRBV2|few|TRBJ2-2|NA|15
TGTGCCAGCAGTGTCGAGCTCACCCTCGCCGGGGAGCTGTTTTTT
CASSVELTLAGELFF
>TRBV5-1|NA|TRBJ2-1|TRBD1|14
TGCGCCAGCAGCCGACAGGGTTATAACAATGAGCAGTTCTTC
CASSRQGYNNEQFF
>TRBV14|NA|TRBJ1-1|NA|13
TGTGCCAGCAGACAGACAGTGAACACTGAAGCTTTCTTT
CASRQTVNTEAFF
>TRBV30|NA|TRBJ2-7|TRBD1|14
TGTGCCTGGAGTGGGACAGGGACCTCGGCCGAGCAGTACTTC
CAWSGTGTSAEQYF
>TRBV30|few|TRBJ2-5|NA|11
TGTGCCTGGAGCCCACGGGAGACCCAGTACTTC
CAWSPRETQYF
>TRBV25-1|NA|TRBJ2-5|NA|15
TGTGCCAGCAGTGACTGGGGGGGGCAGCAAGAGACCCAGTACTTC
CASSDWGGQQETQYF
>TRBV18|NA|TRBJ2-5|NA|13
TGTGCCAGCTCATCCCGGGGGTCAGAGACCCAGTACTTC
CASSSRGSETQYF
>TRBV14|NA|TRBJ1-1|NA|13
TGTGCCAGCAGCCAAGCCTTTTCGGCTGAAGCTTTCTTT
CASSQAFSAEAFF
>TRBV5-1|few|TRBJ2-5|NA|13
TGCGCCAGCAGCCTCAGGTTTTCGGAGACCCAGTACTTC
CASSLRFSETQYF